This TCR beta chain was sequenced during a study of beta chain features in type 1 diabetes. Study-level points and caveats: There were fewer insertions and more deletions at the VDJ junctions of type 1 diabetes patients. All four CD4+ subsets of Type 1 diabetes patients contained TCRB CDR3s that were moderately but significantly shorter.

The CDR3 sequence is 13 residues long. Trimming stripped 7 bases from V and 2 bases from J, with 12 bases between. Germline assignment: CDR1 WSHSY and CDR2 SAAADI. Expressed TCRB transcripts were sequenced, since all the RNA that had been isolated was reverse transcribed. Data came from immunoSEQ multiplex PCR; TCRdb stores just in-frame clones and leaves some out. In the table there are about 150,000 clones, under 60% of which are singletons. Regarding this clone: What it binds is not known.

The chain links TRBV10-2 to TRBJ2-7; D might be TRBD2 (5 bases). The clonotype originates from a man aged 18 to 30 in good health. Sequenced: Tregs from blood. The CDR3 spells CASKERPAYEQYF. The CDR3 region has the DNA TGCGCCAGCAAGGAGCGGCCGGCCTACGAGCAGTACTTC.